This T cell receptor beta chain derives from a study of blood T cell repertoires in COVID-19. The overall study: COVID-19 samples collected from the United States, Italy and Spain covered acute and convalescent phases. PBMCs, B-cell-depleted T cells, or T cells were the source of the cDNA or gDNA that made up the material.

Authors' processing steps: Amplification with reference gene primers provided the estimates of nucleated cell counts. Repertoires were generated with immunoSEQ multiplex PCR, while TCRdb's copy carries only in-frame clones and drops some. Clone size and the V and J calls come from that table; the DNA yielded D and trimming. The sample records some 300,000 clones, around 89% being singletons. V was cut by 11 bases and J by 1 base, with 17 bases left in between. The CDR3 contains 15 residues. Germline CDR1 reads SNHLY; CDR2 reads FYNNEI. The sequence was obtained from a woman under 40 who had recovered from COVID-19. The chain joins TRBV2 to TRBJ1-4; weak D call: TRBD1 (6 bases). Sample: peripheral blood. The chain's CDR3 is CALQGARGTNEKLFF. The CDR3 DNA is TGTGCCCTCCAAGGGGCCAGGGGAACTAATGAAAAACTGTTTTTT.